This TCR beta chain was observed in a study of T cell responses to AZD1222 COVID-19 vaccine. Overall study findings and caveats: At baseline, just six AZD1222 recipients tested seropositive. Repertoires in all cases were sampled only once the peak T cell response had passed. Two AZD1222 doses significantly raised spike-specific TCR breadth and depth over controls.

Generated by immunoSEQ multiplex PCR, the TCRdb table keeps only in-frame clones and is missing some. This table holds over 75,000 clones, 85% to 90% found once. This clone was seen only a few times. Its antigen remains unknown. This CDR3 has 14 residues. J gave up 7 bases and V 5 bases, and 7 bases lay outside the gene matches. Germline V lookup: CDR1 SGHVS, CDR2 FQNEAQ. The sequence was collected from an adult who received the AZD1222 COVID-19 vaccine. V is TRBV7-8 and J is TRBJ2-1; 8 bases line up with TRBD1. The specimen was peripheral blood, collected 28 days after the second AZD1222 dose. For the CDR3, the DNA is TGTGCCAGCAGCAACGTGGACAGGGCGAATGAGCAGTTCTTC. Translating it yields CASSNVDRANEQFF.